The 15 T cell receptor beta chains given below trace back to one sample, sequenced in a study of identical twins. A single record per CDR3 protein comes from TCRdb applying MiXCR to the 5' RACE reads. Here the sample spans approximately 530,000 distinct CDR3 sequences, 20% to 25% being singletons. These records were also assigned to another study, of yellow fever vaccine responses in identical twins.

The sample was CD4+ T cells sorted from blood. Every receptor here comes from a woman between 18 and 29 years old in good health.

This clonotype was seen more than once but under ten times. The rearrangement joins TRBV4-1 to TRBJ1-6; 8 positions agree with TRBD1. This CDR3 has 13 residues. Germline CDR1 is MGHRA and CDR2 is YSYEKL. V dropped 0 bases and J dropped 13; count of bases not matched to a gene: 2. CDR3 nucleotides: TGCGCCAGCAGCCAAGATGGGGACAGGCCCCTCCACTTT. It codes for CASSQDGDRPLHF.

CDR3 in amino acids: CAISEGIRGANEQFF. As DNA, the CDR3 is TGTGCCATCTCCGAGGGAATACGGGGAGCCAATGAGCAGTTCTTC. The J gene is TRBJ2-1, the V gene TRBV10-3, with D possibly matching TRBD2 (5 bases). Trimming removed 8 bases from V and 6 bases from J, with 20 bases in between. Germline values: CDR1 ENHRY, CDR2 SYGVKD. The CDR3 consists of 15 residues.

The genes are TRBV7-9 and TRBJ2-7; D might be TRBD2 (6 bases). V gave up 5 bases and J gave up 6 bases, with 20 bases separating them. The CDR3 extends over 15 amino acids. Germline CDR1 SEHNR, CDR2 FQNEAQ (reference sequence). The DNA for the CDR3 is TGTGCCAGCAGCAAACATCACGTCGGGGGAGGCGAGCAGTACTTC. Translated, it gives CASSKHHVGGGEQYF.

The V gene is TRBV27, the J gene TRBJ2-1, with D perhaps matching TRBD2 (6 bases). The V end lost 6 bases, the J end lost 6 bases, and 15 bases lay between the germline ends. The CDR3 extends over 14 amino acids. CDR1 is MNHEY and CDR2 is SMNVEV in the germline V gene (reference sequence). The CDR3 region has the DNA TGTGCCAGCAGCCTCCTGGGGGGTCGCAATGAGCAGTTCTTC. Translated: CASSLLGGRNEQFF.

The gene calls are TRBV4-1 and TRBJ1-1, with unresolved D. The germline V and J ends were trimmed by 2 bases and 1 base, with 11 bases remaining between them. Per the germline V gene, CDR1 is MGHRA and CDR2 is YSYEKL. CDR3 length: 15 amino acids. In DNA form, the CDR3 reads TGCGCCAGCAGCCAATTAGGGAAGGGGAACACTGAAGCTTTCTTT. Its translation is CASSQLGKGNTEAFF.

The CDR3 region is CASSLSGTSGHNEQFF. The DNA of the CDR3 is TGTGCCAGCAGTTTATCCGGGACTAGCGGGCACAATGAGCAGTTCTTC. This chain links TRBV28 with TRBJ2-1, with 12 bases lining up with TRBD2. Germline assignment: CDR1 MDHEN and CDR2 SYDVKM. The CDR3 contains 16 residues. The V segment lost 1 base and the J segment 5 bases; nucleotides outside the gene matches: 3. The variable domain in full, completed from reference TRBV28 and TRBJ2-1, reads DVKVTQSSRYLVKRTGEKVFLECVQDMDHENMFWYRQDPGLGLRLIYFSYDVKMKEKGDIPEGYSVSREKKERFSLILESASTNQTSMYLCASSLSGTSGHNEQFFGPGTRLTVL.

This clonotype has just a few counts. The genes are TRBV12-3 or TRBV12-4 and TRBJ2-7, with 7 bases aligning to TRBD1. Trimming took 2 bases from V and 5 from J; bases not matched to a gene: 6. The CDR3 spans 14 residues. The CDR3 region is CASSLYKGAHEQYF. In nucleotides, the CDR3 is TGTGCCAGCAGTTTATATAAGGGGGCCCACGAGCAGTACTTC.

This rearrangement joins TRBV7-9 to TRBJ2-1; 11 nucleotides match TRBD2. This CDR3 contains 16 residues. With 3 bases clipped from V and 6 bases from J, the junction kept 7 bases outside the gene matches. Germline V CDR1 and CDR2: SEHNR, FQNEAQ (reference sequence). CDR3 nucleotide sequence: TGTGCCAGCAGCTTCCCGGGACTAGCGGCGGCCAATGAGCAGTTCTTC. Protein: CASSFPGLAAANEQFF.

This clonotype appeared a few times. The gene calls are TRBV5-5 and TRBJ1-6; D is unclear. This CDR3 region has 15 residues. Trimming stripped 0 bases from V and 6 bases from J, with 10 bases between. Germline-derived CDR1 and CDR2 are SGHKS and YYEKEE (reference sequence). CDR3: CASSLDPHGNSPLHF. CDR3 in DNA: TGTGCCAGCAGCTTGGATCCTCATGGTAATTCACCCCTCCACTTT.

The J gene is TRBJ2-2, the V gene TRBV20-1; TRBD2 agrees at 7 bases. Germline CDR1 is DFQATT and CDR2 is SNEGSKA (reference sequence). The CDR3 length is 15 residues. Losses at the gene ends were 1 base for V and 5 bases for J; bases not matched to a gene: 7. The CDR3 reads CSARVAGVGTGELFF. The CDR3 coding sequence is TGCAGTGCTAGAGTTGCGGGAGTTGGAACCGGGGAGCTGTTTTTT.

This clonotype appeared a few times. The chain carries TRBV10-3 and TRBJ1-3; D is uncertain. This CDR3 is 15 amino acids long. Germline CDR1 reads ENHRY; CDR2 reads SYGVKD. V was trimmed by 4 bases and J by 0 bases, leaving 10 bases between them. The CDR3 sequence is CAISARSDSGNTIYF. CDR3 in DNA: TGTGCCATCAGTGCCAGGAGCGACTCTGGAAACACCATATATTTT.

This chain uses TRBV3-1 with TRBJ2-3; no firm D call. Trimming removed 1 base from V and 0 bases from J, with 8 bases in between. Looked up from germline, CDR1 is LGHDT and CDR2 is YNNKEL (reference sequence). This CDR3 spans 15 amino acids. DNA for the CDR3: TGTGCCAGCAGCCAAGGGTTGGTGAGCACAGATACGCAGTATTTT. It is translated as CASSQGLVSTDTQYF.

The table lists this clonotype with a few counts. The chain is built from TRBV12-3 or TRBV12-4 and TRBJ2-1; TRBD1 matches 11 bases. Trimming at V came to 7 bases and at J to 2 bases, leaving 4 bases not matched to a gene. The length of the CDR3 is 15 residues. The CDR3 region is CASNPGQGAYNEQFF. For the CDR3, the DNA is TGTGCCAGCAACCCGGGACAGGGGGCCTACAATGAGCAGTTCTTC.

The chain uses TRBV24-1 and TRBJ2-3, with 8 nucleotides matching TRBD2. Germline trimming cut 5 bases from V and 5 bases from J; bases unmatched to any gene: 8. The CDR3 extends over 15 amino acids. Germline V gives CDR1 KGHDR, CDR2 SFDVKD. CDR3 in DNA: TGTGCCACCAGTGCCCGAGCGGGAGTGTTAGATACGCAGTATTTT. Amino acid sequence: CATSARAGVLDTQYF.

The V call is TRBV12-3 or TRBV12-4, the J call TRBJ2-5, with TRBD2 matching over 10 bases. This CDR3 has 14 amino acids. Germline trimming cut 7 bases from V and 1 base from J; bases unmatched to any gene: 3. CDR3 sequence: CASNPSGSQETQYF. In DNA, the CDR3 is TGTGCCAGCAATCCTAGCGGGAGCCAAGAGACCCAGTACTTC.